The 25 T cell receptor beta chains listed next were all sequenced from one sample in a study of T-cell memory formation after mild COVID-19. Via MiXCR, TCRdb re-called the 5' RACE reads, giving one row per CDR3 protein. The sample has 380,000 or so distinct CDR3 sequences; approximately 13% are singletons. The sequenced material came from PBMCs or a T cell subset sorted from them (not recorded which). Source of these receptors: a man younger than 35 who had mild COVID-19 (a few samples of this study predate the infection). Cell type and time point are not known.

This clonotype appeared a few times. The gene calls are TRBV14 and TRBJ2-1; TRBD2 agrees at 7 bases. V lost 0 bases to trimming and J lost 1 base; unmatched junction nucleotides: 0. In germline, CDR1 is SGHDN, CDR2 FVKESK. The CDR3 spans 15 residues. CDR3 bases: TGTGCCAGCAGCCAAGAGGGGGGGTCCTACAATGAGCAGTTCTTC. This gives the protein CASSQEGGSYNEQFF.

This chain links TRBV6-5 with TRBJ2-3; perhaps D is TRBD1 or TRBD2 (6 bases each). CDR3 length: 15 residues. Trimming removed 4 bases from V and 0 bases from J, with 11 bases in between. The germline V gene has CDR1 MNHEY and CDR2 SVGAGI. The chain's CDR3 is CASSFRGLSTDTQYF. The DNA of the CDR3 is TGTGCCAGCAGTTTCCGGGGGCTCAGCACAGATACGCAGTATTTT.

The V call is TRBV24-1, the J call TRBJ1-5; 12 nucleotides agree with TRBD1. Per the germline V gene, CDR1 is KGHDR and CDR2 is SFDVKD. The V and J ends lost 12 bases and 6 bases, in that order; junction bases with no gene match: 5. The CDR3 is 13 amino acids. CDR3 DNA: TGTGCCGTCGGGACAGGGGGCGGTCAGCCCCAGCATTTT. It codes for CAVGTGGGQPQHF.

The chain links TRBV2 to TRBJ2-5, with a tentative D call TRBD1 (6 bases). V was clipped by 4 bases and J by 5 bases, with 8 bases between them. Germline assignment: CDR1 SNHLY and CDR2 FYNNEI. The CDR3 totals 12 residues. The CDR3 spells CASSADRETQYF. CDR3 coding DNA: TGTGCCAGCAGTGCCGACAGGGAGACCCAGTACTTC.

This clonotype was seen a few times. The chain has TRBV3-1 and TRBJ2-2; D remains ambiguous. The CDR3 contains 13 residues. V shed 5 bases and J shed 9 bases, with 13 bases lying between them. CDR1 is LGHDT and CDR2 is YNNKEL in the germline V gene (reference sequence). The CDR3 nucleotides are TGTGCCAGCAGCTTCAACTCCCACCGGGAGCTGTTTTTT. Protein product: CASSFNSHRELFF. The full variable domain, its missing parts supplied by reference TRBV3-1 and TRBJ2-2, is DTAVSQTPKYLVTQMGNDKSIKCEQNLGHDTMYWYKQDSKKFLKIMFSYNNKELIINETVPNRFSPKSPDKAHLNLHINSLELGDSAVYFCASSFNSHRELFFGEGSRLTVL.

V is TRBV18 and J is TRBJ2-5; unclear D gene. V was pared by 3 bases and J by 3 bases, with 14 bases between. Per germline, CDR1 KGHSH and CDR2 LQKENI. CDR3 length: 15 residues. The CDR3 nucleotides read TGTGCCAGCTCACCCACCCTACTGGGGAAAGAGACCCAGTACTTC. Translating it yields CASSPTLLGKETQYF. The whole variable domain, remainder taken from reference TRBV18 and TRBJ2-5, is NAGVMQNPRHLVRRRGQEARLRCSPMKGHSHVYWYRQLPEEGLKFMVYLQKENIIDESGMPKERFSAEFPKEGPSILRIQQVVRGDSAAYFCASSPTLLGKETQYFGPGTRLLVL.

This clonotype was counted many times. CDR3 DNA: TGCAGTGCTAGGTTCAGGCTATCTTCAGGCTACACCTTC. It translates to CSARFRLSSGYTF. This chain connects TRBV20-1 to TRBJ1-2; D remains unclear. V lost 3 bases, J lost 8 bases, and 16 bases lay in between. The germline CDR1 and CDR2 sequences are DFQATT and SNEGSKA (reference sequence). The CDR3 has 13 amino acids.

CDR3 DNA sequence: TGTGCCAGCAGCCCGAGTCTACTCTTAACCACGAGTAACACTGAAGCTTTCTTT. Translating it yields CASSPSLLLTTSNTEAFF. The chain has TRBV27 and TRBJ1-1; D ambiguous. V was cut by 6 bases and J by 2 bases, with 25 bases left in between. The CDR3 sequence is 18 residues long. Germline CDR1 MNHEY, CDR2 SMNVEV (reference sequence).

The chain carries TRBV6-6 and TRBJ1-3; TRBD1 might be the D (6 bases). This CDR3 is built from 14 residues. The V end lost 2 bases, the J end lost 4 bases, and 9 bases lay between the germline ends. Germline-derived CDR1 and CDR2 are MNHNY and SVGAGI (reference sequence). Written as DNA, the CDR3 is TGTGCCAGCAGTTACGGGGGACAAGGAAACACCATATATTTT. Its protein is CASSYGGQGNTIYF.

CDR3 DNA: TGTGCCAGCAGCTTAGCCTTCGGGGGCGGCTATGGCTACACCTTC. Translation gives CASSLAFGGGYGYTF. The rearrangement links TRBV7-9 to TRBJ1-2, with a possible D match to TRBD1 (6 bases). The CDR3 extends over 15 amino acids. Germline assignment: CDR1 SEHNR and CDR2 FQNEAQ (reference sequence). V was shortened by 0 bases and J by 4 bases, with 12 bases between the two germline ends.

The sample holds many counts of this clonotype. CDR3 nucleotide sequence: TGCGCCAGCAGCCGGAGGTCCGGCTCCTACAATGAGCAGTTCTTC. This codes for CASSRRSGSYNEQFF. The rearrangement uses TRBV4-3 and TRBJ2-1; D perhaps matches TRBD2 (5 bases). V was trimmed by 4 bases and J by 0 bases, leaving 10 bases between them. The CDR3 contains 15 residues. Germline V CDR1 and CDR2: LGHNA, YSLEER.

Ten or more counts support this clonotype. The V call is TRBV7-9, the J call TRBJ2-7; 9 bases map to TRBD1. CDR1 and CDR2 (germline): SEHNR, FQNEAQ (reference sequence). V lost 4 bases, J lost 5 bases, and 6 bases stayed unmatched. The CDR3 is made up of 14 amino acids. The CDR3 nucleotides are TGTGCCAGCAGCTCAAGCGGGACAGGGAACGAGCAGTACTTC. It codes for CASSSSGTGNEQYF.

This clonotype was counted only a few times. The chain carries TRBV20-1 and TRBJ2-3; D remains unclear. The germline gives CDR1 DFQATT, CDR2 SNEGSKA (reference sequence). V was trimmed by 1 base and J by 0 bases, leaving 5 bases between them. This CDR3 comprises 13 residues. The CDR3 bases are TGCAGTGCTAGAGCCAGTAGCACAGATACGCAGTATTTT. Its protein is CSARASSTDTQYF.

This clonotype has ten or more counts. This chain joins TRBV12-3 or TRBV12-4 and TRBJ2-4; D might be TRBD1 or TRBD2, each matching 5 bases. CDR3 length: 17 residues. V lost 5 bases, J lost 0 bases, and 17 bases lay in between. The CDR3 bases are TGTGCCAGCAGTGTTCTAACGAGGGGTTTAGCCAAAAACATTCAGTACTTC. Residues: CASSVLTRGLAKNIQYF.

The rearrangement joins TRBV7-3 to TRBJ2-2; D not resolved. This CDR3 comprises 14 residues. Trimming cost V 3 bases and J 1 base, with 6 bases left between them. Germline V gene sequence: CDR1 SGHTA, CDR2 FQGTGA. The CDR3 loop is CASSLAQNTGELFF. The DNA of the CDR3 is TGTGCCAGCAGCTTGGCACAGAACACCGGGGAGCTGTTTTTT. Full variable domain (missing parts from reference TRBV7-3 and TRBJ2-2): GAGVSQTPSNKVTEKGKYVELRCDPISGHTALYWYRQSLGQGPEFLIYFQGTGAADDSGLPNDRFFAVRPEGSVSTLKIQRTERGDSAVYLCASSLAQNTGELFFGEGSRLTVL.

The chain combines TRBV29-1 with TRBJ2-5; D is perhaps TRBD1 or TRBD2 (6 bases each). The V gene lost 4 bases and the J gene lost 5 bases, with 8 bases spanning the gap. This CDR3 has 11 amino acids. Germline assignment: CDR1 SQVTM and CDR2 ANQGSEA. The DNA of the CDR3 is TGCAGCGTTGGGGGGGCTGAGACCCAGTACTTC. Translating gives CSVGGAETQYF.

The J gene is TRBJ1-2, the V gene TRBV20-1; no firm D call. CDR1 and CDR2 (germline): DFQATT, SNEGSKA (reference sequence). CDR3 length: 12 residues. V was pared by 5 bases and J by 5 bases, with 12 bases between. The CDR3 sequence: CSAHLGLYGYTF. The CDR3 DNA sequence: TGCAGTGCTCACCTCGGGCTTTATGGCTACACCTTC.

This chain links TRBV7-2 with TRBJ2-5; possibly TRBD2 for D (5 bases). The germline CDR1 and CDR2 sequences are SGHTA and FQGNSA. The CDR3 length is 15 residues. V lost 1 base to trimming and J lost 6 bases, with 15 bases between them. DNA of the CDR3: TGTGCCAGCAGCTTAGAGACTAACGAAAGAAAGACCCAGTACTTC. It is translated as CASSLETNERKTQYF.

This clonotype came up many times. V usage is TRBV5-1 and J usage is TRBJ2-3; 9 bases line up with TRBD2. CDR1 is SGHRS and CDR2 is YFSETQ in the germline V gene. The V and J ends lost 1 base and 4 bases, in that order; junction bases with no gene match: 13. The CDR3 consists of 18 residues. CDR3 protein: CASSLRPGLAREADTQYF. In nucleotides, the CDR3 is TGCGCCAGCAGCTTGAGGCCGGGACTAGCACGAGAGGCAGATACGCAGTATTTT. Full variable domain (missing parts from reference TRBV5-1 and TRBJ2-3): KAGVTQTPRYLIKTRGQQVTLSCSPISGHRSVSWYQQTPGQGLQFLFEYFSETQRNKGNFPGRFSGRQFSNSRSEMNVSTLELGDSALYLCASSLRPGLAREADTQYFGPGTRLTVL.

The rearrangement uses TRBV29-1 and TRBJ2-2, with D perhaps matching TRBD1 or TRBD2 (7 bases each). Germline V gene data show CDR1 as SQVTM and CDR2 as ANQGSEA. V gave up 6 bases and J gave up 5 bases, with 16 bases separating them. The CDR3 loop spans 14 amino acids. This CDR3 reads CSVITGEGTGELFF. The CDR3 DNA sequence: TGCAGCGTGATAACAGGGGAGGGGACCGGGGAGCTGTTTTTT.

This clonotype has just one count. CDR3 region: CASSAAGNPHQDVFF. As DNA, the CDR3 is TGTGCCAGCAGCGCCGCAGGGAACCCTCATCAGGATGTGTTTTTT. The chain links TRBV7-8 to TRBJ1-4; perhaps TRBD1 as D (5 bases). Germline CDR1 and CDR2: SGHVS and FQNEAQ. This CDR3 is 15 amino acids long. V was pared by 5 bases and J by 15 bases, with 25 bases between.

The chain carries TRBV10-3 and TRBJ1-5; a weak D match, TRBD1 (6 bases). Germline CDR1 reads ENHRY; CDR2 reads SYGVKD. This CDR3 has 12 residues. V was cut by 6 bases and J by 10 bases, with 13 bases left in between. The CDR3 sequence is CAISEGGHPQHF. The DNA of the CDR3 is TGTGCCATCAGCGAGGGGGGGCACCCCCAGCATTTT.

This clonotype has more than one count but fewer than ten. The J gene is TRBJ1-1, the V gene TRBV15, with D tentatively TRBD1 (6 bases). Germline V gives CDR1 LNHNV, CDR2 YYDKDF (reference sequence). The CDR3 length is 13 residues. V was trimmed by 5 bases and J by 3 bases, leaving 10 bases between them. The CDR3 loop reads CATSSQGDTEAFF. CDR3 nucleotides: TGTGCCACCAGCTCACAGGGTGACACTGAAGCTTTCTTT.

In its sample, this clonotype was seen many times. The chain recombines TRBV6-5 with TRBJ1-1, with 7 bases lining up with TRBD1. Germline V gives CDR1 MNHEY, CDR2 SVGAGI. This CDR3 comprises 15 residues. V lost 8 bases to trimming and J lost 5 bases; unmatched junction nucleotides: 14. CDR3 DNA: TGTGCCAGCGGTTCAGGGGGGGCTGGTTTAACTGAAGCTTTCTTT. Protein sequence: CASGSGGAGLTEAFF.

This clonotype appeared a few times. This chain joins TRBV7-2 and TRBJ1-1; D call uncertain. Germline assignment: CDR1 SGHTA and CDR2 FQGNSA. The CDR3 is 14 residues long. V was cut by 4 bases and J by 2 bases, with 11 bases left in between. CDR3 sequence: CASSSLAGNTEAFF. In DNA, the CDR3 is TGTGCCAGCAGCTCCCTAGCTGGAAACACTGAAGCTTTCTTT. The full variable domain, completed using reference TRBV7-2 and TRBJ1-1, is GAGVSQSPSNKVTEKGKDVELRCDPISGHTALYWYRQSLGQGLEFLIYFQGNSAPDKSGLPSDRFSAERTGGSVSTLTIQRTQQEDSAVYLCASSSLAGNTEAFFGQGTRLTVV.